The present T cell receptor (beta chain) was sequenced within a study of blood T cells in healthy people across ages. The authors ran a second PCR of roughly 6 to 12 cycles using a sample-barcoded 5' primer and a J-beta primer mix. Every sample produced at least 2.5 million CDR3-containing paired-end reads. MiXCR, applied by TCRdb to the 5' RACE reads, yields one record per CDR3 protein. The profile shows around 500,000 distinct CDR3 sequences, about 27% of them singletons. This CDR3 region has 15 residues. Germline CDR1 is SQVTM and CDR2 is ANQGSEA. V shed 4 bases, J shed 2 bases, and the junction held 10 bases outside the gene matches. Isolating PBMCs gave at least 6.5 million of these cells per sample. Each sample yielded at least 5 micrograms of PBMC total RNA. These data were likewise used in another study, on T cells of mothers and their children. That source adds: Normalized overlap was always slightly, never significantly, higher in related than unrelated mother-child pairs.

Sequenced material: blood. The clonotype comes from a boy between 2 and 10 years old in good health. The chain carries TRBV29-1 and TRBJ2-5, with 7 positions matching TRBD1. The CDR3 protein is CSVATGAWQQETQYF. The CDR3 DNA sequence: TGCAGCGTTGCCACAGGGGCTTGGCAGCAAGAGACCCAGTACTTC. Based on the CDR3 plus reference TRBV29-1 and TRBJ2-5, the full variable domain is SAVISQKPSRDICQRGTSLTIQCQVDSQVTMMFWYRQQPGQSLTLIATANQGSEATYESGFVIDKFPISRPNLTFSTLTVSNMSPEDSSIYLCSVATGAWQQETQYFGPGTRLLVL.